These 21 T cell receptor beta chains came from one sample sequenced in a study of blood T cells in healthy people across ages. The authors ran a second PCR of roughly 6 to 11 cycles using a sample-barcoded 5' primer and a J-beta primer mix. MiXCR, applied by TCRdb to the 5' RACE reads, yields one record per CDR3 protein. Among 1.4 million to 1.5 million distinct CDR3 sequences listed, 42% were seen once. Source material: blood. These receptors were obtained from a young woman in good health.

The chain joins TRBV18 to TRBJ1-1; D is ambiguous. The length of the CDR3 is 15 residues. Trimming removed 0 bases from V and 1 base from J, with 9 bases in between. The germline V gene encodes CDR1 KGHSH and CDR2 LQKENI. The CDR3 here is CASSPPVRGNTEAFF. CDR3 nucleotide sequence: TGTGCCAGCTCACCACCGGTCCGGGGGAACACTGAAGCTTTCTTT.

There are a few counts of this clonotype. This sequence joins TRBV12-3 or TRBV12-4 and TRBJ1-2; the match to TRBD1 covers 8 bases. Trimming took 5 bases from V and 7 from J; bases not matched to a gene: 12. CDR3 length: 15 amino acids. For the CDR3, the DNA is TGTGCCAGCAGTCACGGACAGGGACGAGAGTTTGGCTACACCTTC. Its protein product is CASSHGQGREFGYTF.

This rearrangement joins TRBV14 to TRBJ1-2; D gene unclear. Trimming shortened V by 4 bases and J by 8 bases, and 14 bases separated the two germline ends. Germline V CDR1 and CDR2: SGHDN, FVKESK. The CDR3 extends over 13 amino acids. The CDR3 reads CASSRLGSSGYTF. The CDR3 DNA follows: TGTGCCAGCAGCCGCTTGGGCTCGTCGGGCTACACCTTC.

Only a few counts were recorded for this clonotype. V is TRBV20-1 and J is TRBJ2-3, with 7 bases that match TRBD2. With V trimmed by 1 base and J by 5 bases, 9 bases remained unmatched. This CDR3 contains 15 residues. Per the germline V gene, CDR1 is DFQATT and CDR2 is SNEGSKA (reference sequence). CDR3 region: CSARASSGRVDTQYF. Here the CDR3 DNA reads TGCAGTGCTAGAGCTTCTAGCGGCCGCGTAGATACGCAGTATTTT.

The V gene is TRBV7-2, the J gene TRBJ2-5, with D uncertain. V was cut by 2 bases and J by 5 bases, with 12 bases left in between. The CDR3 is 14 amino acids. From germline, CDR1 is SGHTA and CDR2 FQGNSA. The CDR3 reads CASSLRPGRETQYF. The CDR3 DNA is TGTGCCAGCAGCTTAAGACCTGGGCGGGAGACCCAGTACTTC.

This sequence joins TRBV4-1 and TRBJ2-1; 10 bases fit TRBD1. The germline V gene encodes CDR1 MGHRA and CDR2 YSYEKL. The CDR3 is made up of 15 amino acids. The junction had 7 bases not matched to a gene; V was cut back by 4 bases and J by 7 bases. The CDR3 DNA reads as TGCGCCAGCAGCCCAGGACAGGGGGGTCTTAATGAGCAGTTCTTC. This gives the protein CASSPGQGGLNEQFF.

In its sample, this clonotype was seen a few times. The V call is TRBV10-3, the J call TRBJ1-1; D unclear. Germline V CDR1 and CDR2: ENHRY, SYGVKD. The CDR3 runs to 15 residues. With 4 bases removed from V and 2 bases from J, the gap between germline ends came to 14 bases. CDR3: CAISGAGGPNTEAFF. CDR3 sequence (DNA): TGTGCCATCAGTGGGGCCGGTGGTCCTAACACTGAAGCTTTCTTT.

The rearrangement links TRBV20-1 to TRBJ2-3; TRBD1 matches at 11 bases. V dropped 3 bases and J dropped 6; count of bases not matched to a gene: 2. The CDR3 extends over 13 amino acids. Germline assignment: CDR1 DFQATT and CDR2 SNEGSKA (reference sequence). The CDR3 sequence: CSASGQGADTQYF. The DNA of the CDR3 is TGCAGTGCTAGCGGACAGGGGGCGGATACGCAGTATTTT.

This chain joins TRBV2 and TRBJ2-1; 8 nucleotides agree with TRBD2. This CDR3 has 16 amino acids. J gave up 0 bases and V 7 bases, and 8 bases lay outside the gene matches. Germline V gene sequence: CDR1 SNHLY, CDR2 FYNNEI. CDR3 in DNA: TGTGCCAGCATTATCGAGCGGGGGCCCTCCTACAATGAGCAGTTCTTC. Translation gives CASIIERGPSYNEQFF.

This chain links TRBV10-3 with TRBJ2-3; D may correspond to TRBD1 or TRBD2 (5 bases each). The CDR3 loop spans 14 amino acids. Per the germline V gene, CDR1 is ENHRY and CDR2 is SYGVKD. V gave up 6 bases and J gave up 1 base, with 11 bases separating them. The DNA of the CDR3 is TGTGCCATCAGAGAGGGACGGGGCACAGATACGCAGTATTTT. Protein: CAIREGRGTDTQYF.

In this sample, this clonotype turned up many times. This sequence joins TRBV5-1 and TRBJ2-3; 8 bases map to TRBD1. Germline trimming cut 4 bases from V and 11 bases from J; bases unmatched to any gene: 9. Germline V gene lookup returns CDR1 SGHRS and CDR2 YFSETQ. CDR3 length equals 13 residues. The CDR3 coding sequence is TGCGCCAGCAGCCCGGAGGACAGGGCGGGGCAGTATTTT. It yields the protein CASSPEDRAGQYF.

A few counts support this clonotype. The chain is built from TRBV6-1 and TRBJ2-5; a weak D match, TRBD1 (6 bases). Between the trimmed V and J ends, which lost 7 bases and 1 base, there was a span of 16 bases. This CDR3 spans 15 amino acids. Germline assignment: CDR1 MNHNS and CDR2 SASEGT. The chain's CDR3 is CASTRRLDSQETQYF. The CDR3 region has the DNA TGTGCCAGCACCCGAAGGTTGGACAGCCAAGAGACCCAGTACTTC.

The rearrangement joins TRBV27 to TRBJ2-7; no definite D call. Germline values: CDR1 MNHEY, CDR2 SMNVEV (reference sequence). The CDR3 contains 15 residues. Trimming pared 6 bases from V and 3 bases from J, leaving 18 bases between. The CDR3 DNA reads TGTGCCAGCAGCCTCATCGACACACCTGTCTACGAGCAGTACTTC. It is translated as CASSLIDTPVYEQYF.

The table lists this clonotype with a count of one. This chain joins TRBV9 and TRBJ2-1; perhaps TRBD2 as D (5 bases). The V gene's germline CDR1 is SGDLS and CDR2 YYNGEE. This CDR3 has 14 residues. V lost 2 bases and J 2 bases, leaving 8 bases between the germline ends. The CDR3 sequence: CASSVLATYNEQFF. DNA of the CDR3: TGTGCCAGCAGCGTCCTAGCTACCTACAATGAGCAGTTCTTC.

The chain combines TRBV12-3 or TRBV12-4 with TRBJ1-5; no firm D call. The CDR3 consists of 14 residues. V dropped 6 bases and J dropped 4 bases, with 13 bases sitting between them. The CDR3, as DNA: TGTGCCAGCAGCCCTGCTCATGGGAATCAGCCCCAGCATTTT. It yields the protein CASSPAHGNQPQHF.

This clonotype was seen more than once but under ten times. The chain employs TRBV27 and TRBJ1-1; D call uncertain. The CDR3 sequence is 13 residues long. Germline lookup yields CDR1 MNHEY and CDR2 SMNVEV (reference sequence). V lost 5 bases, J lost 0 bases, and 7 bases lay in between. The CDR3 spells CASSQTVNTEAFF. In DNA, the CDR3 is TGTGCCAGCAGTCAAACAGTGAACACTGAAGCTTTCTTT.

V is TRBV20-1 and J is TRBJ1-2; no firm D call. V lost 6 bases to trimming and J lost 1 base, with 6 bases between them. The CDR3 contains 11 residues. Germline V lookup: CDR1 DFQATT, CDR2 SNEGSKA (reference sequence). The CDR3 DNA reads as TGCAGTGCCCCGATTAACTATGGCTACACCTTC. This gives the protein CSAPINYGYTF.

This clonotype was seen only a few times. The chain combines TRBV2 with TRBJ2-1, with D possibly matching TRBD2 (6 bases). The CDR3 is 14 amino acids. V was clipped by 0 bases and J by 5 bases, with 8 bases between them. CDR1 SNHLY and CDR2 FYNNEI come from the germline V gene. CDR3 bases: TGTGCCAGCAGTGAAGCGGGGGGAGACAATGAGCAGTTCTTC. This translates into CASSEAGGDNEQFF. Looking up the rest from reference TRBV2 and TRBJ2-1 gives the full variable domain: EPEVTQTPSHQVTQMGQEVILRCVPISNHLYFYWYRQILGQKVEFLVSFYNNEISEKSEIFDDQFSVERPDGSNFTLKIRSTKLEDSAMYFCASSEAGGDNEQFFGPGTRLTVL.

This clonotype came up once. The J gene is TRBJ2-3, the V gene TRBV10-3; D might be TRBD1 (6 bases). The germline V and J ends were trimmed by 6 bases and 0 bases, with 10 bases remaining between them. This CDR3 has 14 residues. Germline V gene sequence: CDR1 ENHRY, CDR2 SYGVKD. The DNA for the CDR3 is TGTGCCATCAGCCCGGACAGAAGCACAGATACGCAGTATTTT. It is translated as CAISPDRSTDTQYF.

There are a few counts of this clonotype. The CDR3 coding sequence is TGCAGCGTTGAATTAATCGGCTACACCTTC. It is translated as CSVELIGYTF. V and J are TRBV29-1 and TRBJ1-2; no definite D call. The V end lost 2 bases, the J end lost 8 bases, and 6 bases lay between the germline ends. The germline gives CDR1 SQVTM, CDR2 ANQGSEA. The CDR3 consists of 10 residues.

This clonotype has a handful of counts. The chain recombines TRBV5-1 with TRBJ2-1; 7 bases align to TRBD1. The CDR3 is 16 amino acids. The V gene's germline CDR1 is SGHRS and CDR2 YFSETQ. Unmatched junction bases numbered 14, after V lost 4 bases and J lost 7 bases. The CDR3 loop reads CASSGLNGTELNEQFF. As DNA, the CDR3 is TGCGCCAGCAGCGGATTAAACGGGACAGAACTAAATGAGCAGTTCTTC.